The TCR beta chain under discussion was sequenced for a study of early T cells in non-severe SARS-CoV-2 infection. Study-wide context: Sequencing used unsorted whole-blood bulk RNA, so chains lack pairing.

Study conclusions and caveats: VDJdb-based annotation leaned toward anti-spike CD8 responses and missed private and CD4 specificities.

Germline V lookup: CDR1 SGHNT, CDR2 YYREEE (reference sequence). The V and J ends lost 5 bases and 7 bases, in that order; junction bases with no gene match: 8. There are 14 residues in the CDR3. This clonotype was counted only a few times. Its antigen remains unidentified. Unique molecular identifiers (one per individual cDNA molecule) were attached. One entry per CDR3 protein results from TCRdb running MiXCR on the 5' RACE reads. This table has around 83,000 distinct CDR3 sequences, more than 9% appearing once. The source is an adult who was a healthcare worker with PCR-confirmed SARS-CoV-2 infection or an uninfected control (not recorded which). V is TRBV5-4 and J is TRBJ2-1, with 8 bases fitting TRBD2. The sample here was whole blood, taken at baseline. In nucleotides, the CDR3 is TGTGCCAGCAGGGAACCGGGGGGGGTTAATGAGCAGTTCTTC. Amino acid sequence: CASREPGGVNEQFF.